A single sample is the source of the 10 T cell receptor beta chains below, sequenced in a study of PD-L1 blockade in urothelial cancer (TCRdb year 2017). The method behind the library was the immunoSEQ multiplex PCR assay. The source is immuneACCESS, and TCRdb retained only in-frame sequences with V and J called. Part of the clones is not carried over; for the studies checked, unresolved V genes explain less than half of this, and the remainder is unexplained. The sample table holds 40,000 to 55,000 clones, of which roughly 84% were seen once. About 20% of the sample is taken by the ten largest. Per the publication, the time point label means: pretreatment peripheral blood. Here the sequenced sample was PBMCs, taken around atezolizumab (anti-PD-L1) treatment. The receptors stem from a man in his 60s with urothelial cancer.

The chain links TRBV6-5 to TRBJ2-7; TRBD1 might be the D (6 bases). Trimming took 6 bases from V and 5 from J, leaving 14 bases between them. This CDR3 is built from 13 residues. CDR1 and CDR2 from the germline V gene are MNHEY and SVGAGI. Here the CDR3 DNA reads TGTGCCAGCAGCCGCGACACAGGGCACGAGCAGTACTTC. Its translation: CASSRDTGHEQYF.

The rearrangement joins TRBV19 to TRBJ1-3; TRBD1 agrees at 7 bases. Germline V gene sequence: CDR1 LNHDA, CDR2 SQIVND (reference sequence). The CDR3 contains 16 residues. The junction had 16 bases not matched to a gene; V was cut back by 7 bases and J by 7 bases. CDR3 in amino acids: CASMTPVDRTLNTIYF. The CDR3 DNA follows: TGTGCCAGTATGACCCCGGTGGACAGGACTTTGAACACCATATATTTT.

The rearrangement joins TRBV4-1 to TRBJ2-1, with 8 bases identical to TRBD2. The CDR3 is made up of 18 amino acids. Trimming removed 1 base from V and 5 bases from J; junction bases left unmatched: 13. Germline assignment: CDR1 MGHRA and CDR2 YSYEKL. The DNA for the CDR3 is TGCGCCAGCAGCCAAGCCCCGCCAACGGGAGGGACCCACAATGAGCAGTTCTTC. This encodes CASSQAPPTGGTHNEQFF.

This clone was found a few times. This chain uses TRBV13 with TRBJ2-1; D is possibly TRBD2 (5 bases). This CDR3 contains 12 residues. V was shortened by 4 bases and J by 7 bases, with 8 bases between the two germline ends. CDR1 is PRHDT, CDR2 FYEKMQ, per germline (reference sequence). The CDR3 is CASSYTGNEQFF. DNA of the CDR3: TGTGCCAGCAGCTATACGGGGAATGAGCAGTTCTTC. Together with reference TRBV13 and TRBJ2-1, the CDR3 gives the full variable domain: AAGVIQSPRHLIKEKRETATLKCYPIPRHDTVYWYQQGPGQDPQFLISFYEKMQSDKGSIPDRFSAQQFSDYHSELNMSSLELGDSALYFCASSYTGNEQFFGPGTRLTVL.

The chain carries TRBV20-1 and TRBJ2-7; D unresolved. The CDR3 has 11 amino acids. Germline V lookup: CDR1 DFQATT, CDR2 SNEGSKA (reference sequence). V lost 3 bases, J lost 5 bases, and 8 bases lay in between. The CDR3 nucleotides read TGCAGTGCTAGTTTGGCCCACGAGCAGTACTTC. Translation gives CSASLAHEQYF.

The rearrangement joins TRBV4-1 to TRBJ2-3, with a weak D call TRBD1 (5 bases). Germline CDR1 and CDR2: MGHRA and YSYEKL. This CDR3 spans 13 amino acids. Trimming left V 3 bases short and J 6 bases short, with 10 bases between. CDR3 coding DNA: TGCGCCAGCAGCCATTCGAACAGGGATACGCAGTATTTT. Amino acid sequence: CASSHSNRDTQYF.

In DNA form, the CDR3 reads TGCGCCAGCAGCCCGGGGACTAGCGCCGGGGAGCTGTTTTTT. As protein: CASSPGTSAGELFF. This chain connects TRBV5-1 to TRBJ2-2; TRBD2 aligns across 10 bases. This CDR3 has 14 residues. The V and J ends lost 4 bases and 6 bases, in that order; junction bases with no gene match: 3. Germline CDR1 is SGHRS and CDR2 is YFSETQ.

V and J are TRBV7-9 and TRBJ1-5, with D perhaps TRBD1 (6 bases). CDR3 size: 14 residues. V gave up 6 bases and J gave up 5 bases, with 14 bases separating them. Germline V gene data show CDR1 as SEHNR and CDR2 as FQNEAQ (reference sequence). CDR3 coding DNA: TGTGCCAGCAGTCAAGGGGACACCCATCAGCCCCAGCATTTT. This translates into CASSQGDTHQPQHF.

The V and J genes are TRBV2 and TRBJ1-1, with TRBD1 identical over 7 bases. There are 14 residues in the CDR3. From germline, CDR1 is SNHLY and CDR2 FYNNEI. The V segment lost 4 bases and the J segment 7 bases; nucleotides outside the gene matches: 9. The CDR3 bases are TGTGCCAGCAGTGCCACCGGGACAGTTATTGAAGCTTTCTTT. As protein: CASSATGTVIEAFF.

The CDR3 DNA reads as TGTGCCAGTAGTCCCGGGCTAGCGAGCTCCTACAATGAGCAGTTCTTC. It translates to CASSPGLASSYNEQFF. The V and J genes are TRBV19 and TRBJ2-1; the D gene is possibly TRBD2 (6 bases). Per the germline V gene, CDR1 is LNHDA and CDR2 is SQIVND (reference sequence). Trimming removed 5 bases from V and 0 bases from J, with 14 bases in between. The CDR3 runs 16 residues.